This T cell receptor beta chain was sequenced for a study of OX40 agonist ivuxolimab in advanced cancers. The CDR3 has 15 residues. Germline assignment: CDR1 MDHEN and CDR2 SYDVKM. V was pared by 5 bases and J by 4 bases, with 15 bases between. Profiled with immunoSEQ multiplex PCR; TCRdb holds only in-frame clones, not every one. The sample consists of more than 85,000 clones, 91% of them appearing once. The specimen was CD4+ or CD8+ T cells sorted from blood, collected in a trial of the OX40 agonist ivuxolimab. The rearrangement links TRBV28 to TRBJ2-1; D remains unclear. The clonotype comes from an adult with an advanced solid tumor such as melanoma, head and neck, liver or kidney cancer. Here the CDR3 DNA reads TGTGCCAGCAGTCCCCCCGGACCACCTTACAATGAGCAGTTCTTC. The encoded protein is CASSPPGPPYNEQFF. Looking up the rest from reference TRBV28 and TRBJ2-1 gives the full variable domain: DVKVTQSSRYLVKRTGEKVFLECVQDMDHENMFWYRQDPGLGLRLIYFSYDVKMKEKGDIPEGYSVSREKKERFSLILESASTNQTSMYLCASSPPGPPYNEQFFGPGTRLTVL.